This TCR beta chain was captured by sequencing in a study of beta chain features in type 1 diabetes. For the study at large: On cell yields, gender and age, patients and healthy donors were similar.

The study, taken as a whole, reports: The study left unresolved whether HLA type influences TCRB rearrangement.

Trimming cost V 3 bases and J 0 bases, with 9 bases left between them. This CDR3 comprises 14 residues. Germline CDR1 is SGHAT and CDR2 is FQNNGV. CD4+ naive, central memory, regulatory and stem cell-like memory subsets were isolated by sorting on CD45RO/CCR7/CD25/CD127/CD95/CD27. Remarks on this clone: As yet, its antigen is unknown.

The whole isolated RNA underwent reverse transcription, so sequencing captured expressed TCRB transcripts. Clones were sequenced by immunoSEQ multiplex PCR, and TCRdb holds only the in-frame ones, with some missing. Of roughly 130,000 clones in the sample, about a tenth were seen once. The sequenced sample was central memory CD4+ T cells from blood. This chain links TRBV11-2 with TRBJ2-7, with D unclear. The TCR originated in a man aged 18 to 29 in good health. In nucleotides, the CDR3 is TGTGCCAGCAGCTTTATGCAGGCCTCCTACGAGCAGTACTTC. It specifies CASSFMQASYEQYF. The complete variable domain, with remaining parts taken from reference TRBV11-2 and TRBJ2-7, reads EAGVAQSPRYKIIEKRQSVAFWCNPISGHATLYWYQQILGQGPKLLIQFQNNGVVDDSQLPKDRFSAERLKGVDSTLKIQPAKLEDSAVYLCASSFMQASYEQYFGPGTRLTVT.